The present T cell receptor beta chain was sequenced within a study of OX40 agonist ivuxolimab in advanced cancers. This clone was seen only once. Its specificity is not known. This CDR3 comprises 15 residues. The V gene end was trimmed by 4 bases and the J gene end by 3 bases; junction bases not matched to a gene: 7. The germline V gene has CDR1 SNHLY and CDR2 FYNNEI. Whole-study results and caveats: The work left the antigen specificity of expanded peripheral T cells undetermined. Certain nonresponders likewise exhibited a low normalized T-cell clonal expansion.

Some clones are missing from TCRdb's copy, which holds only in-frame ones; the method was immunoSEQ multiplex PCR. The profile shows roughly 26,000 clones, 85% to 90% of them singletons. This specimen was CD4+ or CD8+ T cells sorted from blood, taken in a trial of the OX40 agonist ivuxolimab. The receptor was derived from an adult with an advanced solid tumor such as melanoma, head and neck, liver or kidney cancer. This chain joins TRBV2 and TRBJ2-7; 9 bases fit TRBD2. CDR3 sequence reads: CASSARLAELYEQYF. In DNA form, the CDR3 reads TGTGCCAGCAGTGCCCGACTAGCGGAACTCTACGAGCAGTACTTC.